This T cell receptor (beta chain) came from a study of T cell responses to AZD1222 COVID-19 vaccine (dated by TCRdb to the early 2020s). Concerning the study at large: AZD1222 recipients with second doses at about 4 weeks or about 12 weeks were pooled, because spike-specific TCR depth and breadth did not differ between schedules. Trial participants were enrolled by age into subgroups of 18-55, 56-69 and 70-plus years, and 148, 28 and 57 TCR-sequenced participants, respectively, were included in these subgroups. TCR sequencing covered 230 or so trial participants: 207 given two doses of AZD1222 and 26 given two doses of MenACWY control vaccine.

What the work shows at the level of the full study, not this receptor alone: Spike-specific TCR breadth and depth rose significantly after two AZD1222 doses compared with day 0 and with MenACWY recipients. Because no samples from the day 14 peak response were available, repertoires could be characterized only after the peak T cell response. The vaccine-associated CD4 TCRs covered the entire spike protein, and the dominant responses fell in regions 160-218 and 743-854. Reportedly, close to half of the unique spike-specific TCRs recognized epitopes lying outside the regions that are mutated in the B.1.351 and B.1.1.7 variants. The 56-69-year group was small, and its depth increase did not reach significance, likely because of low power. Participants were mostly white British and included more females than males, and it was suggested by the authors that clonal diversity may have been underestimated. Conclusions about previously exposed vaccinees are limited because only five to seven AZD1222 recipients were SARS-CoV-2 seropositive at baseline.

Comments on this clone: The target of this receptor is not known. Per-base quality was not reported, and no clone a single base away is much larger than it.

The CDR3 regions of human TCRbeta chains were analyzed by immunosequencing. Processing in the source paper ran as follows. Repertoire TCRs were matched against a reference library of SARS-CoV-2-specific TCRs generated with the MIRA antigen-specificity platform. Breadth was defined as the fraction of unique TCRs that were SARS-CoV-2-associated, and depth was defined as the fraction of total T cells that were SARS-CoV-2-associated. Using the MIRA data, every spike-specific TCR was mapped to the spike region that the TCR reacted to and assigned to either a CD4 or a CD8 class. Log10-transformed breadth and depth values were compared by one-way ANOVA with Sidak's multiple comparisons tests. This is the immuneACCESS table as TCRdb keeps it, with only in-frame sequences that have V and J called. A part of the clones is gone; compared with another copy, unresolved V genes explain less than half, and the rest is unexplained. V and J calls and clone size follow that table, whereas D and trimming were derived from the DNA. This sample is represented by 120,000 or so clones; around 90% of them were singletons. The top ten clones comprise over 1.5% of the sample.

This specimen's time point label, interpreted: baseline before first vaccination. Vaccinee samples came from UK trials COV001 and COV002, including a single-blind randomized controlled phase 2/3 trial of AZD1222 (ChAdOx1 nCoV-19) in healthy adults. For TCRbeta chain sequencing, PBMC samples from trial participants were taken at day 0 and at day 28 after the second dose. CDR1 and CDR2 (SGHRS, YFSETQ) derive from the germline V gene. Its CDR3 holds 14 amino acids, cysteine through phenylalanine. Kept here is only the CDR3 DNA, which spans 42 bases and is read in frame from base 1. V and J lose 0 bases and 2 bases, and a span of 9 bases separates them.

This specimen was peripheral blood, taken on day 0 of AZD1222 vaccination. The receptor comes from an adult in good health. The chain links TRBV5-1 with TRBJ2-7; tentative D gene TRBD1, with 5 bases matching. The nucleotide sequence is given as TGCGCCAGCAGCTTGGGGACACAAACCTACGAGCAGTACTTC. Its product reads: CASSLGTQTYEQYF.